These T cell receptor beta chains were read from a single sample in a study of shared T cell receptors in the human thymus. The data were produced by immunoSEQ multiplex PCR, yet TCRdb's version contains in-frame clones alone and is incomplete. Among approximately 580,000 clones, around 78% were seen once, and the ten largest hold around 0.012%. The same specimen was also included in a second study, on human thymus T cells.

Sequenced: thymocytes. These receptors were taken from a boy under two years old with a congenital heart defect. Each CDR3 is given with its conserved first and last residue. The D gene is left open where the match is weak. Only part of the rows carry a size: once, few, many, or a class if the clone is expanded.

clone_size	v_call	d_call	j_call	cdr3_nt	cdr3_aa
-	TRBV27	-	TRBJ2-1	TGTGCCAGCAGGGGGAATAGCGGTCACTACAATGAGCAGTTCTTC	CASRGNSGHYNEQFF
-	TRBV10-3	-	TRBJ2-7	TGTGCCATCAGGCCCGGGCGGGACAGAAGCGGGAGAGGTGGGTACGAGCAGTACTTC	CAIRPGRDRSGRGGYEQYF
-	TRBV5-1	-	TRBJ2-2	TGCGCCAGCAGCTTGGCCTGGGGGCGCGGCACCGGGGAGCTGTTTTTT	CASSLAWGRGTGELFF
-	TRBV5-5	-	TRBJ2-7	TGTGCCAGCAGCAACGGGGTCCATAGCTTGCAGTACTTC	CASSNGVHSLQYF
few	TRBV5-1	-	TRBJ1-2	TGCGCCAGCAGCCCTGATACACAGATACTCTATGGCTACACCTTC	CASSPDTQILYGYTF
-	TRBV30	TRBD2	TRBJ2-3	TGTGCCTGGAGTCTTTCGGGGACTAGCGGGGGGGATACGCAGTATTTT	CAWSLSGTSGGDTQYF
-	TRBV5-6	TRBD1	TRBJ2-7	TGTGCCAGCAGTCAATCGGGACAGGGGGCTAATTGGAACTTC	CASSQSGQGANWNF
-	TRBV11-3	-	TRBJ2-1	TGTGCCAGCAGCCCCCTAGTAGGAGGGTTTTACAATGAGCAGTTCTTC	CASSPLVGGFYNEQFF
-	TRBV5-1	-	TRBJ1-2	TGCGCCAGCAGCATCCTTTGGGGGGGACCGCAAAGGGTCAGCACCTTC	CASSILWGGPQRVSTF
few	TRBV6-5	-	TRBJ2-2	TGTGCCAGCAGTTACGGAAGGGGGAACACCGGGGAGCTGTTTTTT	CASSYGRGNTGELFF
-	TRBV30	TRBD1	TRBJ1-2	TGTGCCTGGCGGGGGAAGGACAGGGACTATGGCTACACCTTC	CAWRGKDRDYGYTF
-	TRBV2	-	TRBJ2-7	TGTGCCAGCAGATGGACATCCCACGAGCAGTACTTC	CASRWTSHEQYF
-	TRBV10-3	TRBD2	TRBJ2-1	TGTGCCATCAGTGAACTAGCGGGCCTTTACAATGAGCAGTTCTTC	CAISELAGLYNEQFF
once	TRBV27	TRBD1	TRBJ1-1	TGTGCCAGCAGTCGGGTCACAGGGGTACCTGAAGCTTTCTTT	CASSRVTGVPEAFF
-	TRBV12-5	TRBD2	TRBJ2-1	TGTGCTAGTGGTTTGGTTATCCTAGCGGGCGGCTCCTACAATGAGCAGTTCTTC	CASGLVILAGGSYNEQFF
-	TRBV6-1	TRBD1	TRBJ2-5	TGTGCCAGCAGTATGGGGACAGGGTTGGGAGAGACCCAGTACTTC	CASSMGTGLGETQYF
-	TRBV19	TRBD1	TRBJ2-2	TGTGCCAGTAGTGTTCTATCCGGGACAGGGATAGAGGACGAGGAGCTGTTTTTT	CASSVLSGTGIEDEELFF
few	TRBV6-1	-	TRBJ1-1	TGTGCCAGCAGTGCCAAGGGGCGGACAGAGAACACTGAAGCTTTCTTT	CASSAKGRTENTEAFF
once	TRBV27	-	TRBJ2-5	TGTGCCAGCAGCCCTCTAGGGCTCGCAGGGGCCCCTTGGACTCTCCAAGAGACCCAGTACTTC	CASSPLGLAGAPWTLQETQYF
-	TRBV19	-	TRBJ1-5	TGTGCCAGTAGTATAGGGGGGGGTATGAAAGACCAGCCCCAGCATTTT	CASSIGGGMKDQPQHF
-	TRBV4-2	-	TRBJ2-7	TGTGCCAGCAGCGCCCCGGGACTGAGCTCCTACGAGCAGTACTTC	CASSAPGLSSYEQYF
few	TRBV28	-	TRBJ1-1	TGTGCCAGCAGCCCTCGGACATTGAACACTGAAGCTTTCTTT	CASSPRTLNTEAFF
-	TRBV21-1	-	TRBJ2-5	TGTGCCAGCAGCCCCCGCCGGACTAGGATCGTTGGGACCCAGTACTTC	CASSPRRTRIVGTQYF
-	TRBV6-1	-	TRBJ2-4	TGTGCCAGCAGTCCCAAAGGTTGCGGCAAAAACATTCAGTACTTC	CASSPKGCGKNIQYF
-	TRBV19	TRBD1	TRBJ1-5	TGTGCCAGTAGTATTCATGGGACAGCACATCAGCCCCAGCATTTT	CASSIHGTAHQPQHF
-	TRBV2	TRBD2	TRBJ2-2	TGTGCCAGCAAGCCCCGGGGGGGCACGAATTCGGAGCTGTTTTTT	CASKPRGGTNSELFF
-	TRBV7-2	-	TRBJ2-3	TGTGCCAGCAGCGGTAGCGGGACAGGCACAGATACGCAGTATTTT	CASSGSGTGTDTQYF
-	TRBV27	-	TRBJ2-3	TGTGCCAGCAGTTTTAATCCAGGGCTCAGGGATACGCAGTATTTT	CASSFNPGLRDTQYF
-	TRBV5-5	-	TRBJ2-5	TGTGCCAGCAGCTGGGACAACCAAGAGACCCAGTACTTC	CASSWDNQETQYF
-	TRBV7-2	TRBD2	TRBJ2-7	TGTGCCAGCAGCAATGGACTAGCGGGAGTCGAGCAGTACTTC	CASSNGLAGVEQYF
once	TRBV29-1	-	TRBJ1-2	TGCAGCGTCCCCCCCGGACAGCTCTATGGCTACACCTTC	CSVPPGQLYGYTF
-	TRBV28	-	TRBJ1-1	TGTGCCAGCAGTTTTCGGGCCCAAGCAGGGGATCGAACCTTGAACACTGAAGCTTTCTTT	CASSFRAQAGDRTLNTEAFF
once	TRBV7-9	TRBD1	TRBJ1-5	TGTGCCAGCAGCTTAGGACAGGGGGCAAATTATAGCAATCAGCCCCAGCATTTT	CASSLGQGANYSNQPQHF
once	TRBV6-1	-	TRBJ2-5	TGTGCCAGCAGTGACAGCAGGAGGGAGCCAGAGACCCAGTACTTC	CASSDSRREPETQYF
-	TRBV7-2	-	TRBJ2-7	TGTGCCAGCAGCTTCGCACAGGAGGGCTACGAGCAGTACTTC	CASSFAQEGYEQYF
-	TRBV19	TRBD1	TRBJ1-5	TGTGCCAGTAGTTCACGGACAGGGTATCAGCCCCAGCATTTT	CASSSRTGYQPQHF
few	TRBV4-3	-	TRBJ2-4	TGCGCCAGCAGCCAGCAGGGGGGAGGAAACATTCAGTACTTC	CASSQQGGGNIQYF
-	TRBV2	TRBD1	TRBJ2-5	TGTGCCAGCAGGCAGGGACAGCTTCAGAGGGAGACCCAGTACTTC	CASRQGQLQRETQYF
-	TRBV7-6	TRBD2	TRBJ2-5	TGTGCCAGCAGCTTAGAAGCAGCGGGAGGTCGTCAGGATAAGGAGACCCAGTACTTC	CASSLEAAGGRQDKETQYF
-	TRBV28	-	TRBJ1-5	TGTGCCAGCAGTTTAAGGGTGCGGGGACGCAATCAGCCCCAGCATTTT	CASSLRVRGRNQPQHF
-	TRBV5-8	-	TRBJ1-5	TGTGCCAGCGCTGGGGGGGGGCAAGGCAATCAGCCCCAGCATTTT	CASAGGGQGNQPQHF
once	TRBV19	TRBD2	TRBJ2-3	TGTGCCAGTAGTATAGGTGGGAGCGGGAGGGCCGCGGCAGATACGCAGTATTTT	CASSIGGSGRAAADTQYF
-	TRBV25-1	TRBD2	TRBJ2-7	TGTGCCAGCAGTGACGGGACTAGCGGGAGGCCCTCCTACGAGCAGTACTTC	CASSDGTSGRPSYEQYF
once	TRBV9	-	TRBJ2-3	TGTGCCAGCAGCGTAGAGGTGAGAGGGAGCACAGATACGCAGTATTTT	CASSVEVRGSTDTQYF
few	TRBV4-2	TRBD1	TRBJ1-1	TGTGCCAGCAGCCAAAGACGGGGACAGGGGGTAGGTACTGAAGCTTTCTTT	CASSQRRGQGVGTEAFF
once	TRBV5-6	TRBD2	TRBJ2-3	TGTGCCAGCAGCTTGCCTGGACTAGCGGACTACACAGATACGCAGTATTTT	CASSLPGLADYTDTQYF
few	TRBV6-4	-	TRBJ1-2	TGTGCCAGCAGCCCAACCGGGAGCGATGGCTACACCTTC	CASSPTGSDGYTF
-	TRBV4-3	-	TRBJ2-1	TGCGCCAGCAGCCGCCCCAGGGGAGGGGGACTCTCCTACAATGAGCAGTTCTTC	CASSRPRGGGLSYNEQFF
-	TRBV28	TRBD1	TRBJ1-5	TGTGCCAGCAGTTTTTCCGGGACAGGGGAAGTCGATCAGCCCCAGCATTTT	CASSFSGTGEVDQPQHF
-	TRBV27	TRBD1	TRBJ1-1	TGTGCCAGCAGCGAATTACAGGGGGTGGAGAACACTGAAGCTTTCTTT	CASSELQGVENTEAFF
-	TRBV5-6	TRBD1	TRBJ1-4	TGTGCCAGCAGCTCGGGACAGGGGGCGAGGCCGTCCCATAATGAAAAACTGTTTTTT	CASSSGQGARPSHNEKLFF
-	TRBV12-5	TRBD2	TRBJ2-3	TGTGCTAGTGGTTTGGACGGGGCGGGGGTAAATACGCAGTATTTT	CASGLDGAGVNTQYF
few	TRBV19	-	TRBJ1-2	TGTGCCAGTAGTATCTGGTATTACGGCTATGGCTACACCTTC	CASSIWYYGYGYTF
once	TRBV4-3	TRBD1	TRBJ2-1	TGCGCCAGCAGCTTTTGCCCGACAGGGAGTGAGCAGTTCTTC	CASSFCPTGSEQFF